Here is one TCR beta chain with its context. No cognate antigen has been identified for it. No per-base quality is available; no much larger clone lies one base away. CDR1 and CDR2 are read off the germline V gene as SGHDT and YYEEEE. At the junction V is shortened by 0 bases and J by 4 bases, with 10 bases in between. The CDR3 covers 14 residues, taking in both the cysteine and the phenylalanine. The entry retains the CDR3 DNA only, 42 bases that are in frame from base 1. These data are taken from a study of blood T cell repertoires in COVID-19 (TCRdb year 2020). As for the study more broadly: Samples covering the acute and convalescent phases of COVID-19 were provided by collaborators in the United States, Italy and Spain. The material from the prospective study consisted of cDNA or gDNA derived from T cells, B-cell-depleted T cells, or PBMCs. The dataset comprised deeply sampled blood TCRbeta repertoires from subjects exposed to, actively infected with, or recovered from COVID-19. The repertoires were released in a freely available public database meant as a resource for research on the immune response to SARS-CoV-2. The samples were drawn from two sources: the first 160 participants of the ongoing ImmuneRACE study, and 1,254 subjects contributed by 6 global collaborators. A de-identified subject ID, COVID-19 status, age in years and sex were almost always included in the sample metadata. HLA class I and class II types, where available, came from metadata supplied by the sample provider rather than from assay-based typing. The investigation overall reported the following: Clinical and demographic metadata were provided uncurated, with the amount varying by source and participant.

Samples from volunteer blood donors who had recovered from COVID-19 were contributed by a second Seattle source. Collaborating institutions collected whole blood in K2EDTA tubes following their own protocols. For TCRbeta analysis, collaborators shipped samples as frozen whole blood, isolated PBMCs, or DNA extracted from either of those sample types. TCRbeta CDR3 regions were amplified from genomic DNA by means of the immunoSEQ Assay, a bias-controlled multiplex PCR. The study's processing was this. Within the assay, amplification of reference gene primers was used to estimate how many nucleated cells each sample contained. To quantify the absolute abundance of each unique TCRbeta CDR3 rearrangement, sequence reads were collapsed and filtered. For each sample, productive Simpson clonality was calculated by taking the square root of Simpson's diversity index across productive rearrangements. TCRdb carries this immuneACCESS record with in-frame sequences only. Its versions omit some clonotypes, under half of them owing to an unresolved V gene in the studies checked, with the rest unexplained. The V and J calls and the clone size are those of that table, but D and trimming were determined from the DNA. In all, the sample holds over 250,000 clones, and approximately 83% of those were seen once. The ten largest clones capture around a tenth of the sample.

Rearrangement joined TRBV5-6 to TRBJ1-2; the D gene cannot be resolved reliably. Sequenced input: peripheral blood. The receptor was isolated from a woman in her forties or fifties who had recovered from COVID-19. CDR3 reads: CASSLVGQFYGYTF. The DNA sequence follows: TGTGCCAGCAGCTTGGTTGGGCAGTTCTATGGCTACACCTTC.